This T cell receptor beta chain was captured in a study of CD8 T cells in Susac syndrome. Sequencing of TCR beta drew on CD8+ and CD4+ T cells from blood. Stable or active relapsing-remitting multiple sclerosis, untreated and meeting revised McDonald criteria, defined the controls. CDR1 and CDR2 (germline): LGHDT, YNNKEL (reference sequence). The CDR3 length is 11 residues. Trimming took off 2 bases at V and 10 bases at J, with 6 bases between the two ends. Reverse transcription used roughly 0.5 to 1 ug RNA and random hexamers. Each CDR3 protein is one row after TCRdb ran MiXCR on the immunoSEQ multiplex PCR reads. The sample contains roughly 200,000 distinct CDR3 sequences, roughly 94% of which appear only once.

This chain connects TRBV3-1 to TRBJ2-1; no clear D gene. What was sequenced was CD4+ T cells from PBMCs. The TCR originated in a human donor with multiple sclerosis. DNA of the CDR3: TGTGCCAGCAGCCAACTCCGAGAGCAGTTCTTC. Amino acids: CASSQLREQFF.